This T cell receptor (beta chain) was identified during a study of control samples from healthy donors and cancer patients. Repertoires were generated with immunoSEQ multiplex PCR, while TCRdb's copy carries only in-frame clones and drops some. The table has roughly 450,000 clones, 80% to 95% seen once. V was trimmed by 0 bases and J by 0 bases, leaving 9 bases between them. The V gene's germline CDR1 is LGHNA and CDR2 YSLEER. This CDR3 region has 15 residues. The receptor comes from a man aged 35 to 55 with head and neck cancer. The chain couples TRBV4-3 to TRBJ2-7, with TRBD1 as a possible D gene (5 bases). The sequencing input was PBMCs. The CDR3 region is CASSQDPGPSYEQYF. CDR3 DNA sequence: TGCGCCAGCAGCCAAGACCCAGGGCCCTCCTACGAGCAGTACTTC.